Detailed here is one T cell receptor (beta chain). Its antigen is currently unknown. TCRdb redid the calling of the 5' RACE reads with MiXCR, one entry per CDR3 protein. Here the sample spans 1.5 million to 2 million distinct CDR3 sequences, more than 30% being singletons. These data originate in a study of identical twins. Study outcomes and limitations: Out-of-frame TCR alpha sharing in monozygotic twins exceeded recombination model predictions.

Sequenced material: cord blood. The origin of this receptor is a newborn girl in good health.

As DNA, the CDR3 is TGCAGTGCTAGAGATCTAGGGGGCTATGGCTACACCTTC. Encoded protein: CSARDLGGYGYTF. The genes are TRBV20-1 and TRBJ1-2; the D gene is possibly TRBD1 (6 bases). The germline V gene encodes CDR1 DFQATT and CDR2 SNEGSKA (reference sequence). The CDR3 spans 13 residues. Trimming stripped 0 bases from V and 4 bases from J, with 9 bases between.